This TCR beta chain was profiled in a study of T cell repertoires in cytomegalovirus infection (dated by TCRdb to the late 2010s). About the study as a whole: Recently identified HLA-C-restricted CMV epitopes, whose presentation resists viral immunomodulation, were targeted by peptide stimulations together with well-studied HLA-B-restricted epitopes. Donor HLA type was relevant to the analysis, because carriage of CMV infection together with the matching HLA type was indicated by public TCR beta signatures. Study-wide findings and limitations: In the ex vivo response, HLA-C-restricted CMV-specific TCR beta clonotypes were dominant, and in two of eight donors the single most frequent clonotype came from this HLA-C-restricted group. In both this cohort and an independent cohort of 350 to 400 donors, the cumulative frequency of public TCR beta family members distinguished carriers of CMV infection plus the relevant HLA type.

The table lists this clonotype with many counts. The target of this receptor is not known. Base qualities are not provided; no much larger clone lies one nucleotide away. The intended sense of this specimen's treatment or condition label: in vitro stimulation with specific CMV peptide epitopes to enrich CMV-specific T cells. Instrument used: Illumina HiSeq 1500. Clones were called with MiXCR by TCRdb after fastp trimmed the public reads at Q25, and only in-frame beta chains were retained. Rows are unified per CDR3 protein, each entry keeping the most common DNA and genes. This sample comprises fewer than 1,000,000 distinct CDR3 sequences, less than 35% of them detected only once. The ten largest clonotypes hold around an eighth of the sample. The sequence was obtained from a human donor in good health (CMV status not recorded). Some clones in this sample may be carry-over from other donors' samples. The starting material was cultured CD8+ T cells from PBMCs, obtained from culture after CMV antigen stimulation.

The CDR3 protein is CASSRTSAVEQYV. The nucleotide sequence reads as follows: TGTGCCAGCAGCCGGACTAGCGCCGTCGAGCAGTACGTC. The sequence links TRBV7-2 to TRBJ2-7, and 9 junction bases match TRBD2. Trimmed from V: 5 bases; trimmed from J: 6 bases; junction bases lacking a gene match: 5. Counted from cysteine to valine, this CDR3 has 13 amino acids. Of all the DNA, just the CDR3 is kept, 39 bases in frame from base 1. The germline V gene supplies CDR1 SGHTA and CDR2 FQGNSA.